This TCR beta chain is drawn from a study of PD-L1 blockade in urothelial cancer. Overall study context: Blood samples had a median of around 150,000 T cells.

Data came from immunoSEQ multiplex PCR; TCRdb stores just in-frame clones and leaves some out. There are 60,000 to 70,000 clones in the sample; approximately 75% occur only once, and about 1.6% lies in the top ten. About this clone itself: Its antigen is unidentified.

The study's findings and limits: Improved survival was predicted by pretreatment blood TCR clonality below the median.

Time point here: pretreatment peripheral blood. Patient disease was locally advanced or metastatic urothelial carcinoma. Each patient gave between 1 and 8 samples, pretreatment and on-treatment. This sample comprised PBMCs, obtained around atezolizumab (anti-PD-L1) treatment. The sequence came from a man between 70 and 80 years old with urothelial cancer.

CDR3 sequence (DNA): TGTGCCAGCAGTTTAAACTTCCAAGAGACCCAGTACTTC. Amino acids: CASSLNFQETQYF. The rearrangement joins TRBV27 to TRBJ2-5, with D uncertain. Trimming removed 2 bases from V and 1 base from J, with 5 bases in between. Germline V gene lookup returns CDR1 MNHEY and CDR2 SMNVEV (reference sequence). The CDR3 runs 13 residues.